Sequencing of this T cell receptor beta chain was carried out in a study of T cells expressing NK-cell markers. Study at large: Seven HCMV-seropositive donors and one seronegative donor made up the eight sequenced donors.

On this clonotype: Its antigen is currently unknown.

The germline gives CDR1 SGHRS, CDR2 YFSETQ. This CDR3 region has 15 residues. General observations from the study: Expanded NKG2C+ T cell clones were not confirmed as HCMV-specific. About six donors showed dominant NKG2C+ clonotypes comprising about 1.0-7.5% of their CD8+ T cells.

Template switching by 5'RACE with UMIs generated the TCR beta cDNA. One entry per CDR3 protein, without DNA, is what TCRdb gives after re-calling the 5' RACE reads. The table lists about 390,000 distinct CDR3 sequences. The source is a woman in her fifties or sixties in good health. The rearrangement links TRBV5-1 to TRBJ1-2; checking the TCRdb D call of TRBD1 is not possible without DNA. Material for sequencing was blood T cells: a sorted CD56 or NKG2C T cell subset, CD4+ or CD8+ T cells, or bulk PBMC T cells (not recorded which). CDR3: CASSLGTVVDLGYTF.